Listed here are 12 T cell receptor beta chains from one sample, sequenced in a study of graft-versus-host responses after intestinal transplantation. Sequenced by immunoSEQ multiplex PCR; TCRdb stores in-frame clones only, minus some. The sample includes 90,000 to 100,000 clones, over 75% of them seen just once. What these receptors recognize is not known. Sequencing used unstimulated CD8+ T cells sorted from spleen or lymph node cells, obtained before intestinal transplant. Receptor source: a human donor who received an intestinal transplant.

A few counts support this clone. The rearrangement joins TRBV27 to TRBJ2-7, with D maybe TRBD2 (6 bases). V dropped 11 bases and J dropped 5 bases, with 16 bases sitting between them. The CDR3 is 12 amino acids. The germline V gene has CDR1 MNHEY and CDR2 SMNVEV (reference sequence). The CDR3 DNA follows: TGTGCCTCCGGGTCGGGGGTCCACGAGCAGTACTTC. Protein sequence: CASGSGVHEQYF.

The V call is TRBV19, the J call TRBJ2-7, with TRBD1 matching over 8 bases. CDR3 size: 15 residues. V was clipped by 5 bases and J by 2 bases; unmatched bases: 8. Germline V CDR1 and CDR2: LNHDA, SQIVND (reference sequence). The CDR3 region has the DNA TGTGCCAGTAGTTCGACAGGGGTAGAGACCTACGAGCAGTACTTC. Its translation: CASSSTGVETYEQYF.

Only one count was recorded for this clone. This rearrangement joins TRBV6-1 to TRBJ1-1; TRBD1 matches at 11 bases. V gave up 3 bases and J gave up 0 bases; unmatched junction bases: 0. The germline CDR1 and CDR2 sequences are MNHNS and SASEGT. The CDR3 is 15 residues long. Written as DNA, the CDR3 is TGTGCCAGCAGTGAGGACAGGGGGCTGAACACTGAAGCTTTCTTT. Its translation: CASSEDRGLNTEAFF.

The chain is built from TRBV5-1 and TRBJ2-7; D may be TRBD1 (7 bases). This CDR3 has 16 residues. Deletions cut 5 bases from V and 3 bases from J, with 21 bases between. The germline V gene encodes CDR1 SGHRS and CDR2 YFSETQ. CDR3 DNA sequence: TGCGCCAGCAGTGAAGGGGGTAGGGGGGACAGCTACGAGCAGTACTTC. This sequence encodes CASSEGGRGDSYEQYF.

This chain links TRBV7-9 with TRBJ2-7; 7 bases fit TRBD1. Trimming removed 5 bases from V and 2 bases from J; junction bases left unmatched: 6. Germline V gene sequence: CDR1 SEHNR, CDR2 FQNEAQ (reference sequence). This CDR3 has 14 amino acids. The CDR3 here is CASSPGDRPYEQYF. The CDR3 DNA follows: TGTGCCAGCAGCCCCGGGGACAGACCCTACGAGCAGTACTTC.

DNA of the CDR3: TGTGCCAGCTCACCAAGGGAGCGATCTAGCACAGATACGCAGTATTTT. Protein product: CASSPRERSSTDTQYF. The J gene is TRBJ2-3, the V gene TRBV18; the D gene is possibly TRBD2 (5 bases). Germline V CDR1 and CDR2: KGHSH, LQKENI. Trimming removed 2 bases from V and 0 bases from J, with 12 bases in between. The CDR3 sequence is 16 residues long. Based on the CDR3 plus reference TRBV18 and TRBJ2-3, the full variable domain is NAGVMQNPRHLVRRRGQEARLRCSPMKGHSHVYWYRQLPEEGLKFMVYLQKENIIDESGMPKERFSAEFPKEGPSILRIQQVVRGDSAAYFCASSPRERSSTDTQYFGPGTRLTVL.

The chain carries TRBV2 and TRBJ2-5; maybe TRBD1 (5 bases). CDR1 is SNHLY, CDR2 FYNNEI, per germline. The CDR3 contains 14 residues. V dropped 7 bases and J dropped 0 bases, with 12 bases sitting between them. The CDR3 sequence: CASTRTPYQETQYF. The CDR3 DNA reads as TGTGCCAGCACCAGGACACCTTACCAAGAGACCCAGTACTTC.

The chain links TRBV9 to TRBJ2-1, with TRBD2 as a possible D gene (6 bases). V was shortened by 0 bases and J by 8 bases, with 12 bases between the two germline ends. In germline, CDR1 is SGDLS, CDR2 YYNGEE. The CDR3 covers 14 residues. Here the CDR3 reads CASSVGVGGDEQFF. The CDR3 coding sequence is TGTGCCAGCAGCGTAGGTGTTGGAGGGGATGAGCAGTTCTTC. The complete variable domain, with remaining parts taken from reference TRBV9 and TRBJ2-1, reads DSGVTQTPKHLITATGQRVTLRCSPRSGDLSVYWYQQSLDQGLQFLIQYYNGEERAKGNILERFSAQQFPDLHSELNLSSLELGDSALYFCASSVGVGGDEQFFGPGTRLTVL.

The CDR3 region is CASRSSGSTGELFF. CDR3 DNA: TGTGCCAGCAGATCTAGCGGATCCACCGGGGAGCTGTTTTTT. The rearrangement uses TRBV11-2 and TRBJ2-2; 7 nucleotides line up with TRBD2. The CDR3 covers 14 residues. Germline trimming cut 6 bases from V and 4 bases from J; bases unmatched to any gene: 5. The V gene's germline CDR1 is SGHAT and CDR2 FQNNGV.

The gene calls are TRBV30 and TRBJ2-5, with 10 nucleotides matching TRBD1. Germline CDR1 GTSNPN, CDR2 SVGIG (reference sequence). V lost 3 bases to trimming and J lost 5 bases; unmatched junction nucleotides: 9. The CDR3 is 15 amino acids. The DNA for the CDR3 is TGTGCCTGGAGCGCCCCTGACAGGGGGCACGAGACCCAGTACTTC. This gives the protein CAWSAPDRGHETQYF.

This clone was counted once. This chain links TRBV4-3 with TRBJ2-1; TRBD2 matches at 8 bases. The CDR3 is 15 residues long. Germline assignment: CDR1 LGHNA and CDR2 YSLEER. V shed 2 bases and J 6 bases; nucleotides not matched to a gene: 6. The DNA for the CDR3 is TGCGCCAGCAGCCAATCCGGGACTAGTAGCAATGAGCAGTTCTTC. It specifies CASSQSGTSSNEQFF.

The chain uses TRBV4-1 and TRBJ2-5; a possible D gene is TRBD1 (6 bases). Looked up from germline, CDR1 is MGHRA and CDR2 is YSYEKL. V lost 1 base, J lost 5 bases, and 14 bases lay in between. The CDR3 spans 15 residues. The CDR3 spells CASSQVWDTGETQYF. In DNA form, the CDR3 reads TGCGCCAGCAGCCAAGTCTGGGACACCGGGGAGACCCAGTACTTC.